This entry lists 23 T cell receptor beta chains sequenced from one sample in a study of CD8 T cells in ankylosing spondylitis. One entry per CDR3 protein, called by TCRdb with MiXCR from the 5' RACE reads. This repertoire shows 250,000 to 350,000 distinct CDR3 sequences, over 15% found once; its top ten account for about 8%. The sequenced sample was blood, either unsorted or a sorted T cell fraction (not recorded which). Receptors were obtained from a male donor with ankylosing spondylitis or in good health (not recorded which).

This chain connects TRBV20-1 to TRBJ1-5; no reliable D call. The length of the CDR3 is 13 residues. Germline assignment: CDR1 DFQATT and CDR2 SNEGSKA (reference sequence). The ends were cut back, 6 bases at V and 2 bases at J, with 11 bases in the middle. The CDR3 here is CSAQAGGNQPQHF. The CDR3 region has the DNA TGCAGTGCCCAGGCGGGTGGCAATCAGCCCCAGCATTTT.

The CDR3: CASRTVAGGQNPRSSYNEQFF. CDR3 bases: TGTGCCAGCAGAACGGTAGCGGGAGGCCAGAACCCCCGAAGCTCCTACAATGAGCAGTTCTTC. The chain has TRBV28 and TRBJ2-1; TRBD2 matches at 10 bases. Germline lookup yields CDR1 MDHEN and CDR2 SYDVKM. The CDR3 sequence is 21 residues long. J lost 0 bases, V lost 6 bases, and 20 bases had no gene match.

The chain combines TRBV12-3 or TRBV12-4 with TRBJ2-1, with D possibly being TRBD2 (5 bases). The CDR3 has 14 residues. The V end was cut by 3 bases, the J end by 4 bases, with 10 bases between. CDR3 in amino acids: CASSFGPGYNEQFF. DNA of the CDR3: TGTGCCAGCAGTTTCGGGCCGGGATACAATGAGCAGTTCTTC.

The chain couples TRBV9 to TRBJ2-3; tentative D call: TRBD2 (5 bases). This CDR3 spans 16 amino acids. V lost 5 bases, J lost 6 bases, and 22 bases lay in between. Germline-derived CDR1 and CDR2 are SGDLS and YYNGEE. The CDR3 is CASSSEGGGHMDTQYF. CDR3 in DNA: TGTGCCAGCAGTTCAGAGGGCGGTGGGCATATGGATACGCAGTATTTT.

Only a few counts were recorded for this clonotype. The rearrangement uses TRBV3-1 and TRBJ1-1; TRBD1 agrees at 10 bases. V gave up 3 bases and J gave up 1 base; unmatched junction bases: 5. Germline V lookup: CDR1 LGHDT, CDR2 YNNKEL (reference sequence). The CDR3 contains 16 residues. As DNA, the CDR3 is TGTGCCAGCAGCCAGACGACAGGGGGCCCGAACACTGAAGCTTTCTTT. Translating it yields CASSQTTGGPNTEAFF.

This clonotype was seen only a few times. The CDR3 sequence is CSVGLAGGQETQYF. In DNA form, the CDR3 reads TGCAGCGTCGGACTAGCGGGGGGGCAAGAGACCCAGTACTTC. The chain joins TRBV29-1 to TRBJ2-5; 15 bases line up with TRBD2. Germline lookup yields CDR1 SQVTM and CDR2 ANQGSEA. This CDR3 is built from 14 residues. V shed 6 bases and J 2 bases; nucleotides not matched to a gene: 1.

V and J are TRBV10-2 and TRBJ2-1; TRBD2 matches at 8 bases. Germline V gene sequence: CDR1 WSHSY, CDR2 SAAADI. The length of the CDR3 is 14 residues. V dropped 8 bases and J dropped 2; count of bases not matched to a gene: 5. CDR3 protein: CASLAGMPYNEQFF. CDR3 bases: TGCGCCAGCTTAGCGGGAATGCCCTACAATGAGCAGTTCTTC.

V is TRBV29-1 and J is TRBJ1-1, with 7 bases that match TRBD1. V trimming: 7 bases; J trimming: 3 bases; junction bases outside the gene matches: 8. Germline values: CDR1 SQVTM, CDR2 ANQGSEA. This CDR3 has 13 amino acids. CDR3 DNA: TGCAGCGCAATACAGGGGTGGTACACTGAAGCTTTCTTT. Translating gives CSAIQGWYTEAFF.

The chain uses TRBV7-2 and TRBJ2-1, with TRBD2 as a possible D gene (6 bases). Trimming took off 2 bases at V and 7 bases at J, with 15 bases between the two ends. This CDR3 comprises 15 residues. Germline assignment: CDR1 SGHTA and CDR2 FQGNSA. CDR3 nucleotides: TGTGCCAGCAGCTTATATACGGGAGCTTTAAATGAGCAGTTCTTC. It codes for CASSLYTGALNEQFF.

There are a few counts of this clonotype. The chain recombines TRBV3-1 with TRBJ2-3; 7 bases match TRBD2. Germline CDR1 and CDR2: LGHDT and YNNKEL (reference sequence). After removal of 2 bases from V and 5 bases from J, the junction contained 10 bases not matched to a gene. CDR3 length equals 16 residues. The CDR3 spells CASSQRSGGRVDTQYF. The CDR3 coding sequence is TGTGCCAGCAGCCAAAGGTCGGGCGGGAGAGTAGATACGCAGTATTTT.

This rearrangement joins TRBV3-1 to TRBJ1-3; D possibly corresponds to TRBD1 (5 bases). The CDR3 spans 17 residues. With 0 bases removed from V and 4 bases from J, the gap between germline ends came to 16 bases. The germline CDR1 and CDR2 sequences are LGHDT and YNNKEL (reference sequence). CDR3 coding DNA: TGTGCCAGCAGCCAAGATTCCGGCAGGGCCTTCGGAAACACCATATATTTT. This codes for CASSQDSGRAFGNTIYF.

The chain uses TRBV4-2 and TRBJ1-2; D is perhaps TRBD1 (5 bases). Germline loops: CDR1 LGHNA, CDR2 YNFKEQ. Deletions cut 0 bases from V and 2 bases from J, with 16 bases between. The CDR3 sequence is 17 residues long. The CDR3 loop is CASSQDHRQGRNYGYTF. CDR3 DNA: TGTGCCAGCAGCCAAGATCACCGGCAGGGAAGAAACTATGGCTACACCTTC.

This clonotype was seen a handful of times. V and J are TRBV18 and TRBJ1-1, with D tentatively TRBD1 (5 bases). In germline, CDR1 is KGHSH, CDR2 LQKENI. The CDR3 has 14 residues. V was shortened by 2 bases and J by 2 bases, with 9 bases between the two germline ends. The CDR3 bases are TGTGCCAGCTCACCAGTCAGGGTCAACACTGAAGCTTTCTTT. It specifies CASSPVRVNTEAFF.

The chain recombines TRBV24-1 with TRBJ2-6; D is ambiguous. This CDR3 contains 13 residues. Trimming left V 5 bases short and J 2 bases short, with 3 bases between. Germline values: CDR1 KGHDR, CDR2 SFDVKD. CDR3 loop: CATSVPGANVLTF. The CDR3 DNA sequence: TGTGCCACCAGTGTACCTGGGGCCAACGTCCTGACTTTC.

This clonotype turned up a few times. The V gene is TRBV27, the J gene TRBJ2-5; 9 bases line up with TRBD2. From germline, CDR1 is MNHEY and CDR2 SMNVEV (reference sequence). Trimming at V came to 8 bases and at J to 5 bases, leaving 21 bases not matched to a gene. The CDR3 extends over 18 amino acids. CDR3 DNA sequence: TGTGCCAGCCGACCTGGGATAGCGGGAGAAGTGGGCAGTGAGACCCAGTACTTC. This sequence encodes CASRPGIAGEVGSETQYF.

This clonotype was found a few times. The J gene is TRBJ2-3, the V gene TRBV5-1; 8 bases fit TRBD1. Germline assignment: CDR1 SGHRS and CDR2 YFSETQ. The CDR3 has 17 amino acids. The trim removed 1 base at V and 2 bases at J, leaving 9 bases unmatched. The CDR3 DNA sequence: TGCGCCAGCAGCTTGAGTCAGGGACAGGAGTACACAGATACGCAGTATTTT. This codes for CASSLSQGQEYTDTQYF.

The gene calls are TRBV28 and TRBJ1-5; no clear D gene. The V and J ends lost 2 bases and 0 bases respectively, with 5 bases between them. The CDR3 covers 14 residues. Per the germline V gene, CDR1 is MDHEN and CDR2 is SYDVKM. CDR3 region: CASSLKYSNQPQHF. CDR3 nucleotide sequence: TGTGCCAGCAGTTTAAAGTATAGCAATCAGCCCCAGCATTTT.

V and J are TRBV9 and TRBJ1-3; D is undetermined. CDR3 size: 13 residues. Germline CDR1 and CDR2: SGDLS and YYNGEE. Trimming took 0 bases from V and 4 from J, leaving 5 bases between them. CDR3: CASSVESGNTIYF. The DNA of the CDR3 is TGTGCCAGCAGCGTAGAGTCCGGAAACACCATATATTTT.

This CDR3 is CASSPLETGLYEQYV. The CDR3 region has the DNA TGTGCCAGCTCACCATTGGAAACAGGGCTTTACGAGCAGTACGTC. This chain joins TRBV18 and TRBJ2-7, with a tentative D call TRBD1 (6 bases). V was shortened by 2 bases and J by 4 bases, with 15 bases between the two germline ends. CDR1 and CDR2 from the germline V gene are KGHSH and LQKENI. The CDR3 contains 15 residues.

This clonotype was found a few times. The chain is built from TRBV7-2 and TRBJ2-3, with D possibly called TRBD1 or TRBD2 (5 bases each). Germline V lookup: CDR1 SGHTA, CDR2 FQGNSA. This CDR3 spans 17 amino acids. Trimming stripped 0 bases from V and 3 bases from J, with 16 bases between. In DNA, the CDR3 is TGTGCCAGCAGCTTAGCTGAGTTCGGGGCCAGGACAGATACGCAGTATTTT. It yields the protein CASSLAEFGARTDTQYF.

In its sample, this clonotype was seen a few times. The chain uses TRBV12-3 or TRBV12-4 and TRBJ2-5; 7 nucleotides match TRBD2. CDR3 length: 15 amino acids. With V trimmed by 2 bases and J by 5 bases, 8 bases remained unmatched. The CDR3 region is CASSLRPSGVETQYF. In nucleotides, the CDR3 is TGTGCCAGCAGTTTAAGACCCAGCGGGGTGGAGACCCAGTACTTC.

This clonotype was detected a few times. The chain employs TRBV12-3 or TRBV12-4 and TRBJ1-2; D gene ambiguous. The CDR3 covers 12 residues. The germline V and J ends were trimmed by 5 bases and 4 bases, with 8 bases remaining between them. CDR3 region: CASSRESYGYTF. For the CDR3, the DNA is TGTGCCAGCAGTCGAGAGAGCTATGGCTACACCTTC.

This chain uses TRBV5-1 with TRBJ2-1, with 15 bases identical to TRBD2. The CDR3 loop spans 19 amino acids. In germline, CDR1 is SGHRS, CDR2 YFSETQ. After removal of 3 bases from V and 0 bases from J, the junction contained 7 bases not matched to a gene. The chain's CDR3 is CASSSGTSGGFSSYNEQFF. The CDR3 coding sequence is TGCGCCAGCAGCTCCGGGACTAGCGGGGGGTTCAGCTCCTACAATGAGCAGTTCTTC.